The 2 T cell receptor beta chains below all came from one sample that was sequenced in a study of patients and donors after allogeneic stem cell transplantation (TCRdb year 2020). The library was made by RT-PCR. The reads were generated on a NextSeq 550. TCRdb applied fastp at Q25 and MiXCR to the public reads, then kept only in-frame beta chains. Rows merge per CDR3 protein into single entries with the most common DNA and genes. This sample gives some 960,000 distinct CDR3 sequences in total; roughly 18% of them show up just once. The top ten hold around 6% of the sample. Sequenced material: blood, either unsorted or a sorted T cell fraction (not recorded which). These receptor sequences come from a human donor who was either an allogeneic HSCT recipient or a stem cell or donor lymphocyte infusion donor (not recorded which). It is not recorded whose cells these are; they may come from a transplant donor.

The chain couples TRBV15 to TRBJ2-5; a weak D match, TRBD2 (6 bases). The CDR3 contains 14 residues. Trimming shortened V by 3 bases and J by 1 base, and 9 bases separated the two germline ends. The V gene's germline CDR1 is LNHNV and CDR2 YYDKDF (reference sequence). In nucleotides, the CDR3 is TGTGCCACCAGCAGGGGACTGGGCCAAGAGACCCAGTACTTC. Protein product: CATSRGLGQETQYF.

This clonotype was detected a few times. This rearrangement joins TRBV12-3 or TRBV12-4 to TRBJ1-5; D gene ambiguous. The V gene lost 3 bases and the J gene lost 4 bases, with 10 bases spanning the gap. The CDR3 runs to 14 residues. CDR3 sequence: CASSFGFKNQPQHF. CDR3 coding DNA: TGTGCCAGCAGTTTTGGTTTTAAGAATCAGCCCCAGCATTTT.